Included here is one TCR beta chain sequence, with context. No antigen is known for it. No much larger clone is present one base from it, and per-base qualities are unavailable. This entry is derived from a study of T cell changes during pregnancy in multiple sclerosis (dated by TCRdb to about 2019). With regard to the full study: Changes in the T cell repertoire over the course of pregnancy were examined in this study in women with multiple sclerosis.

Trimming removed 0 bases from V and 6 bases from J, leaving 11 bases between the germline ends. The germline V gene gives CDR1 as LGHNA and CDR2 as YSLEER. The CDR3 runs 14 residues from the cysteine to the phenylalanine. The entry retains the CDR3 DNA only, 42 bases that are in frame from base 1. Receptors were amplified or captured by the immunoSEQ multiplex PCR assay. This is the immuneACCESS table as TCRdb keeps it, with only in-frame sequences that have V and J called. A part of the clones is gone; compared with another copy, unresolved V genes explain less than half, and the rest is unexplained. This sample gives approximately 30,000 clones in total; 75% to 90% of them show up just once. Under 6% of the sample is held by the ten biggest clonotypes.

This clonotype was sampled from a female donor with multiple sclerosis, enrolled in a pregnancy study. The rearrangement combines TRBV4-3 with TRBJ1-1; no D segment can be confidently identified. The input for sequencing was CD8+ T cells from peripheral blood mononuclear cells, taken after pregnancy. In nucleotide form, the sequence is TGCGCCAGCAGCCAAGATGGCCCGGAGTCTGAAGCTTTCTTT. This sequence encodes CASSQDGPESEAFF.